This T cell receptor (beta chain) was sequenced for a study of shared clonotypes between healthy human individuals. The overall study: Aged between 18 and 49, the donors were a couple of women and three men.

The V and J ends lost 1 base and 4 bases, in that order; junction bases with no gene match: 5. Germline V gives CDR1 SEHNR, CDR2 FQNEAQ (reference sequence). This CDR3 contains 15 residues. This table comes from immunoSEQ multiplex PCR, and its TCRdb copy is limited to in-frame clones, with some not included. Of approximately 2,300,000 clones detected, 85% to 95% appear once; the ten largest clones hold around 0.35%. The chain is built from TRBV7-9 and TRBJ2-7; 9 positions match TRBD1. The receptor was isolated from a man younger than 35 in good health. Some clones in this sample may be carry-over from other donors' samples. Specimen: naive CD4+ T cells from PBMCs. Subset of the sample: CD45RA+ positively selected. The CDR3 region is CASSLEQGALYEQYF. The CDR3 DNA reads TGTGCCAGCAGCTTAGAACAGGGGGCTTTATACGAGCAGTACTTC.